A selection of T cell receptor beta chains follows, all from one sample in a study of T-cell memory formation after mild COVID-19. MiXCR, applied by TCRdb to the 5' RACE reads, yields one record per CDR3 protein. In the table there are 500,000 to 650,000 distinct CDR3 sequences, about a fifth of which are singletons. The sample consisted of PBMCs or a T cell subset sorted from them (not recorded which). These receptor sequences come from an adult woman who had mild COVID-19 (a few samples of this study predate the infection). Cell type and time point are not known. Each CDR3 is given with its conserved first and last residue.

j_call v_call cdr3_aa
TRBJ2-1 TRBV24-1 CATSGGGSYTEQFF
TRBJ2-7 TRBV6-2/TRBV6-3 CASSYPWGDTSYEQYF
TRBJ2-2 TRBV20-1 CSAKTGHTGELFF
TRBJ2-3 TRBV4-3 CASSHPKADTQYF
TRBJ1-1 TRBV12-3/TRBV12-4 CASSPRPGTEAFF
TRBJ2-1 TRBV11-2 CASSLGGTSGRLDEQFF
TRBJ2-3 TRBV20-1 CSARDKRGATDTQYF
TRBJ2-1 TRBV24-1 CATSDSLAGGQSEQFF
TRBJ2-1 TRBV4-3 CASSQERSREQFF
TRBJ2-3 TRBV5-5 CASGVLSTDTQYF
TRBJ2-3 TRBV5-1 CASSLAGIDTQYF
TRBJ2-2 TRBV6-5 CASRTTVNTGELFF
TRBJ2-1 TRBV7-9 CASREGTSGSHFSYNEQFF
TRBJ1-1 TRBV9 CASSTSRQGSTEAFF
TRBJ2-5 TRBV5-1 CASSLVVQETQYF
TRBJ2-1 TRBV10-3 CAITTGLAGTYNEQFF
TRBJ1-2 TRBV29-1 CSVDYGYTF
TRBJ2-1 TRBV6-5 CASSYSIGGEGNEQFF
TRBJ2-5 TRBV7-2 CASSLASVQETQYF
TRBJ2-3 TRBV7-6 CASSLRGSSSTDTQYF
TRBJ2-7 TRBV20-1 CSAKPGLAGGYAGQYF
TRBJ2-1 TRBV11-2 CASSKERLNEQFF
TRBJ2-7 TRBV6-5 CASRRLATYEQYF
TRBJ2-3 TRBV24-1 CATSEGAKDTQYF